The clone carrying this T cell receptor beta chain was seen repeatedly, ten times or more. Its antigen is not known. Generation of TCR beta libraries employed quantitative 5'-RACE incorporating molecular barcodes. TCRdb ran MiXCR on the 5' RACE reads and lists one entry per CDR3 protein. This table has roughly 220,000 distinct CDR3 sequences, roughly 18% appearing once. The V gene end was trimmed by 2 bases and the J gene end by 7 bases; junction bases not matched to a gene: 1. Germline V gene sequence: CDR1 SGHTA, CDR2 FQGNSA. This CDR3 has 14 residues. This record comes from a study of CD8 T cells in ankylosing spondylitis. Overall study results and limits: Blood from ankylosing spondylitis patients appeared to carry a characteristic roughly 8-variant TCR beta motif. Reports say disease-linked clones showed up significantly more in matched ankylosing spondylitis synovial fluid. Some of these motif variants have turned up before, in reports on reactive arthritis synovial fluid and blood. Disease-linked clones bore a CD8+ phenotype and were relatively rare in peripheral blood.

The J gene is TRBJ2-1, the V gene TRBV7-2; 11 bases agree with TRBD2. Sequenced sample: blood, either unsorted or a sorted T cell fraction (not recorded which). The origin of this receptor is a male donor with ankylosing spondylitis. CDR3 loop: CASSLLAGGNEQFF. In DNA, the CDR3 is TGTGCCAGCAGCTTACTAGCGGGGGGAAATGAGCAGTTCTTC.